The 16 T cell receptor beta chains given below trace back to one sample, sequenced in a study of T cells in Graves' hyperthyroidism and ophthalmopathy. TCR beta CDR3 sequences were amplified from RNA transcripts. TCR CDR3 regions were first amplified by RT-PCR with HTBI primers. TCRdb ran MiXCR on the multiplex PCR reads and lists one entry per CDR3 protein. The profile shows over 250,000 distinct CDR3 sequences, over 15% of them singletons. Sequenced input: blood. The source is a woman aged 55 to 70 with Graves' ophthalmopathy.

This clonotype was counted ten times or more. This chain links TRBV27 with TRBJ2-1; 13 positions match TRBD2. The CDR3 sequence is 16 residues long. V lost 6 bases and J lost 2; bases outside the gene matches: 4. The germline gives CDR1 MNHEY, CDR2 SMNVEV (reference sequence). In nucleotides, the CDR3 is TGTGCCAGCAGAGTGACTAGCGGGAGGACCTACAATGAGCAGTTCTTC. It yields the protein CASRVTSGRTYNEQFF.

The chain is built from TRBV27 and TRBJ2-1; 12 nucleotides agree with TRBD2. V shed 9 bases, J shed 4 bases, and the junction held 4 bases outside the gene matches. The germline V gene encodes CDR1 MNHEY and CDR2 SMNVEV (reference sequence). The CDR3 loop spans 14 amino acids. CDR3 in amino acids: CASASGGAYNEQFF. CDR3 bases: TGTGCCAGTGCTAGCGGGGGGGCTTACAATGAGCAGTTCTTC.

The CDR3 coding sequence is TGTGCCAGCAGTTACCCAATTTACCGGGACAGCAGCTATGGCTACACCTTC. It yields the protein CASSYPIYRDSSYGYTF. This sequence joins TRBV6-2 or TRBV6-3 and TRBJ1-2; 7 positions agree with TRBD1. J gave up 4 bases and V 2 bases, and 13 bases lay outside the gene matches. The CDR3 is 17 residues long. Germline CDR1 MNHEY, CDR2 SVGEGT.

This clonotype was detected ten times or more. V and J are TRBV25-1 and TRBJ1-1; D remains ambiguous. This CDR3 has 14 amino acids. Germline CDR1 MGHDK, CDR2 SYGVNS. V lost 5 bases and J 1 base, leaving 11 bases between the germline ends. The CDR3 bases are TGTGCCAGCAGTTTAACACGGCAGAACACTGAAGCTTTCTTT. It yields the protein CASSLTRQNTEAFF.

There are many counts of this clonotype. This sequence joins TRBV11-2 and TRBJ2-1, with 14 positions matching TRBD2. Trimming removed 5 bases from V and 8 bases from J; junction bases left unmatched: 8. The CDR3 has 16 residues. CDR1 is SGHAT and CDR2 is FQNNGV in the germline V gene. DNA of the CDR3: TGTGCCAGCAGCGAGCGACTAGCGGGAGGGCCGGATGAGCAGTTCTTC. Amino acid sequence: CASSERLAGGPDEQFF. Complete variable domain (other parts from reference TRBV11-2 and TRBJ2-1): EAGVAQSPRYKIIEKRQSVAFWCNPISGHATLYWYQQILGQGPKLLIQFQNNGVVDDSQLPKDRFSAERLKGVDSTLKIQPAKLEDSAVYLCASSERLAGGPDEQFFGPGTRLTVL.

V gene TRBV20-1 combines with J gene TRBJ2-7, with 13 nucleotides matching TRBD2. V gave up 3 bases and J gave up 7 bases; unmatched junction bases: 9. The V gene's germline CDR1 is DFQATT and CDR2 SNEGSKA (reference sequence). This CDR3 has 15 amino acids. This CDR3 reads CSARVTSGRAGEQYF. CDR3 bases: TGCAGTGCTAGGGTAACTAGCGGGAGGGCCGGTGAGCAGTACTTC.

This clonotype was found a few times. CDR3 residues: CAIRGTSGYTF. DNA of the CDR3: TGTGCCATCAGAGGGACTTCTGGCTACACCTTC. This sequence joins TRBV10-3 and TRBJ1-2, with a weak D call TRBD1 (5 bases). V shed 6 bases and J shed 7 bases, with 9 bases lying between them. The CDR3 length is 11 residues. CDR1 and CDR2 (germline): ENHRY, SYGVKD.

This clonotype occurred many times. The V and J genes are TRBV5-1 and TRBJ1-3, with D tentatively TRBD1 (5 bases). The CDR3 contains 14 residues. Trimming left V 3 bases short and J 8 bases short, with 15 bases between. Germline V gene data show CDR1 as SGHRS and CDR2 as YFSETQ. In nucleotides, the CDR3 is TGCGCCAGCAGCTACGGGACCCGATTTGACACCATATATTTT. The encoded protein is CASSYGTRFDTIYF.

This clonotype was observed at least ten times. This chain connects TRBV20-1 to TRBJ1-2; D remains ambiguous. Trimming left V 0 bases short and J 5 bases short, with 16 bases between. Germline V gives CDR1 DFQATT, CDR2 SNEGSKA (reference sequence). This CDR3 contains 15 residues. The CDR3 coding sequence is TGCAGTGCTAGAGACCTGCTCCTCGCGGCGTATGGCTACACCTTC. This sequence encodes CSARDLLLAAYGYTF.

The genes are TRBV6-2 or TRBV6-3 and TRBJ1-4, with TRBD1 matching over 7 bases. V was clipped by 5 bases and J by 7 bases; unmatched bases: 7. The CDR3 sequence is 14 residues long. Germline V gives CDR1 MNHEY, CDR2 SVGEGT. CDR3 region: CASSAMTGSEKLFF. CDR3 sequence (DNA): TGTGCCAGCAGTGCCATGACAGGGAGTGAAAAACTGTTTTTT.

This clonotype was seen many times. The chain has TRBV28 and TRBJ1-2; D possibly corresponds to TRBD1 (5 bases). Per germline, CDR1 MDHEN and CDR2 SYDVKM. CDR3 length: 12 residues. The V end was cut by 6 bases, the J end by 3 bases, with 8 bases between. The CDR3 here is CASRPTDYGYTF. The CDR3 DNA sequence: TGTGCCAGCAGACCGACAGACTATGGCTACACCTTC.

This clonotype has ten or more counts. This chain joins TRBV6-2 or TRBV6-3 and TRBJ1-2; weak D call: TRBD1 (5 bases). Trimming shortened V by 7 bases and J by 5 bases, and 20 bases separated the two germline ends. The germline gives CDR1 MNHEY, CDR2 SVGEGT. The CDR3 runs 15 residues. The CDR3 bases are TGTGCCAGCAACCGGGACGCGTTTTACACTTATGGCTACACCTTC. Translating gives CASNRDAFYTYGYTF.

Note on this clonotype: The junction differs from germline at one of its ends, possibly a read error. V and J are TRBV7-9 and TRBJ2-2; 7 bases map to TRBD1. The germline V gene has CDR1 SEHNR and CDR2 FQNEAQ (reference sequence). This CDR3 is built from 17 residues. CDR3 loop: CASSQDHTGVNTGELFF. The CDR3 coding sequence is TGCGCCAGCAGCCAAGATCATACAGGGGTAAACACCGGGGAGCTGTTTTTT.

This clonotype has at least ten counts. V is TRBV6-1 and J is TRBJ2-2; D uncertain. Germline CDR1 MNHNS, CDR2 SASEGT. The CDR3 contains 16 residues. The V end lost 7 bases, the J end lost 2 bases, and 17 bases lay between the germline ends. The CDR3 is CASIIFRQINTGELFF. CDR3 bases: TGTGCCAGCATTATTTTTCGGCAGATTAACACCGGGGAGCTGTTTTTT.

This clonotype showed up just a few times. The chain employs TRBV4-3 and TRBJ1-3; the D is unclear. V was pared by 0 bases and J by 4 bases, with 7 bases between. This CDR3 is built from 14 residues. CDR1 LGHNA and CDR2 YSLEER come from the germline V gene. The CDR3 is CASSQDRLGNTIYF. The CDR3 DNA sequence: TGCGCCAGCAGCCAAGATCGTTTGGGAAACACCATATATTTT.

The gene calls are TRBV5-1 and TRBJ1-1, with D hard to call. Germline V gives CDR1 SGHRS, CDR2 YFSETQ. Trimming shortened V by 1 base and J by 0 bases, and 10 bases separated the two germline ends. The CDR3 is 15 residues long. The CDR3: CASSLSEGMNTEAFF. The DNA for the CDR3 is TGCGCCAGCAGCTTGAGTGAGGGCATGAACACTGAAGCTTTCTTT.